One and the same sample provided the 16 T cell receptor beta chains below, sequenced in a study of T cell responses to AZD1222 COVID-19 vaccine (dated by TCRdb to the early 2020s). Libraries were built with the immunoSEQ multiplex PCR assay. Drawn from immuneACCESS, this table holds only the in-frame rearrangements with V and J called that TCRdb kept. Clones are partly lost; checked studies trace under half to an unresolved V gene and leave the rest unexplained. The sample includes 200,000 or so clones, with under 95% observed a single time. The ten largest clonotypes hold around 1% of the sample. Read against the paper, the sample's time point label means: baseline before first vaccination. Taken with the paper, the label for treatment or condition translates to: meningococcal conjugate vaccine given as trial control. The specimen comprised peripheral blood, sampled on day 0 of MenACWY control vaccination. These receptors came from an adult in good health.

This chain uses TRBV5-1 with TRBJ2-3, with unresolved D. This CDR3 spans 14 amino acids. Trimming left V 3 bases short and J 0 bases short, with 8 bases between. CDR1 is SGHRS, CDR2 YFSETQ, per germline. CDR3 in amino acids: CASSSGPSTDTQYF. CDR3 DNA sequence: TGCGCCAGCAGCTCCGGGCCAAGCACAGATACGCAGTATTTT. The variable domain in full, with the rest retrieved from reference TRBV5-1 and TRBJ2-3, is KAGVTQTPRYLIKTRGQQVTLSCSPISGHRSVSWYQQTPGQGLQFLFEYFSETQRNKGNFPGRFSGRQFSNSRSEMNVSTLELGDSALYLCASSSGPSTDTQYFGPGTRLTVL.

The chain joins TRBV5-4 to TRBJ2-3, with 7 positions matching TRBD2. J was trimmed by 2 bases and V by 4 bases; bases with no gene match: 10. Germline loops: CDR1 SGHNT, CDR2 YYREEE (reference sequence). The CDR3 totals 16 residues. The CDR3 DNA reads TGTGCCAGCAGCGTACCTAGCGGATCGCACACAGATACGCAGTATTTT. Protein product: CASSVPSGSHTDTQYF.

This rearrangement joins TRBV29-1 to TRBJ1-4; the D gene is possibly TRBD1 (6 bases). The CDR3 runs 14 residues. V lost 3 bases, J lost 5 bases, and 13 bases lay in between. CDR1 is SQVTM and CDR2 is ANQGSEA in the germline V gene. The CDR3 spells CSVDPGGRNEKLFF. The CDR3 bases are TGCAGCGTTGACCCCGGGGGCAGAAATGAAAAACTGTTTTTT.

The CDR3 here is CASSWDVAEKLFF. The CDR3 region has the DNA TGCGCCAGCAGCTGGGACGTCGCAGAAAAACTGTTTTTT. The chain recombines TRBV5-1 with TRBJ1-4, with D possibly being TRBD1 (5 bases). Trimming removed 3 bases at V and 8 bases at J, with 11 bases between. CDR3 length equals 13 residues. Germline V gene sequence: CDR1 SGHRS, CDR2 YFSETQ.

This clone has only a few counts. Additional DNA sequences in this sample encode the identical CDR3. The rearrangement joins TRBV5-1 to TRBJ1-5, with 7 bases fitting TRBD1. Germline V gives CDR1 SGHRS, CDR2 YFSETQ. V lost 4 bases and J lost 2; bases outside the gene matches: 3. The CDR3 covers 14 residues. CDR3 in DNA: TGCGCCAGCAGCCCCGGACAGGGCAATCAGCCCCAGCATTTT. It specifies CASSPGQGNQPQHF.

The V gene is TRBV3-1 (or the pseudogene TRBV3-2), the J gene TRBJ1-2, with 7 positions matching TRBD1. Trimming took 4 bases from V and 0 from J; bases not matched to a gene: 5. Germline assignment: CDR1 LGHDT and CDR2 YNNKEL (reference sequence). This CDR3 comprises 15 residues. CDR3 in amino acids: CASSPPDRANYGYTF. CDR3 nucleotides: TGTGCCAGCAGCCCCCCCGACAGGGCTAACTATGGCTACACCTTC.

V is TRBV6-5 and J is TRBJ1-6; TRBD1 agrees at 9 bases. V shed 7 bases and J 10 bases; nucleotides not matched to a gene: 5. There are 13 residues in the CDR3. From germline, CDR1 is MNHEY and CDR2 SVGAGI. Here the CDR3 reads CASKDRGRSPLHF. The CDR3 nucleotides read TGTGCCAGCAAGGACAGGGGACGCTCACCCCTCCACTTT.

The gene calls are TRBV10-2 and TRBJ2-1, with 11 bases fitting TRBD2. Germline CDR1 is WSHSY and CDR2 is SAAADI. The trim removed 8 bases at V and 9 bases at J, leaving 9 bases unmatched. This CDR3 is built from 14 residues. CDR3 in DNA: TGCGCCAGCGGGGCGACTAGCGGGGTCAGTGAGCAGTTCTTC. Encoded protein: CASGATSGVSEQFF.

This chain uses TRBV29-1 with TRBJ1-1, with D hard to call. V was clipped by 6 bases and J by 7 bases, with 12 bases between them. The germline CDR1 and CDR2 sequences are SQVTM and ANQGSEA. The CDR3 extends over 11 amino acids. The CDR3 loop reads CSVLGKGEAFF. CDR3 sequence (DNA): TGCAGCGTACTGGGAAAGGGTGAAGCTTTCTTT.

This rearrangement joins TRBV6-5 to TRBJ2-5; 9 bases are shared with TRBD1. CDR1 is MNHEY, CDR2 SVGAGI, per germline. The V gene end was trimmed by 4 bases and the J gene end by 7 bases; junction bases not matched to a gene: 13. The CDR3 totals 16 residues. The CDR3 DNA sequence: TGTGCCAGCAGTTTCACCTCACAGGGGGCTGGCGTGACCCAGTACTTC. Its protein product is CASSFTSQGAGVTQYF.

This clone was observed once. The chain uses TRBV19 and TRBJ1-6; a possible D gene is TRBD1 (5 bases). Between the trimmed V and J ends, which lost 6 bases and 16 bases, there was a span of 13 bases. Looked up from germline, CDR1 is LNHDA and CDR2 is SQIVND (reference sequence). CDR3 length: 11 amino acids. The CDR3 sequence: CASSNPGPLHF. The CDR3, as DNA: TGTGCCAGTAGCAACCCGGGACCTCTCCACTTT.

The gene calls are TRBV28 and TRBJ1-5; D remains ambiguous. The germline V gene has CDR1 MDHEN and CDR2 SYDVKM. CDR3 length: 15 residues. The germline V and J ends were trimmed by 8 bases and 3 bases, with 17 bases remaining between them. The CDR3 sequence: CASAKGGRANQPQHF. The CDR3 coding sequence is TGTGCCAGCGCAAAGGGTGGAAGGGCCAATCAGCCCCAGCATTTT.

The V and J genes are TRBV3-1 (or the pseudogene TRBV3-2) and TRBJ2-2; 7 positions match TRBD1. The trim removed 9 bases at V and 3 bases at J, leaving 4 bases unmatched. The germline V gene has CDR1 LGHDT and CDR2 YNNKEL (reference sequence). This CDR3 comprises 13 residues. DNA of the CDR3: TGTGCCAGTTCGACAGGGTACACCGGGGAGCTGTTTTTT. Protein: CASSTGYTGELFF.

The chain carries TRBV5-4 and TRBJ1-2, with 7 bases that match TRBD1. The CDR3 has 14 amino acids. V was clipped by 4 bases and J by 4 bases; unmatched bases: 7. The germline V gene encodes CDR1 SGHNT and CDR2 YYREEE (reference sequence). The CDR3 bases are TGTGCCAGCAGCCTAGACAGGGAGGCCTATGGCTACACCTTC. Amino acids: CASSLDREAYGYTF.

V gene TRBV18 combines with J gene TRBJ2-7; the D gene is possibly TRBD1 (6 bases). The V end was cut by 3 bases, the J end by 5 bases, with 14 bases between. This CDR3 has 14 residues. Germline values: CDR1 KGHSH, CDR2 LQKENI. CDR3 sequence reads: CASSPSTGSNEQYF. The CDR3 DNA is TGTGCCAGCTCACCCTCGACAGGTAGTAACGAGCAGTACTTC.

In this sample, this clone turned up a few times. The chain recombines TRBV6-5 with TRBJ1-2, with D tentatively TRBD1 (6 bases). The germline V gene has CDR1 MNHEY and CDR2 SVGAGI. Trimming took off 2 bases at V and 4 bases at J, with 14 bases between the two ends. The length of the CDR3 is 15 residues. The CDR3 region is CASSYKPGHPYGYTF. CDR3 sequence (DNA): TGTGCCAGCAGTTACAAACCGGGACACCCCTATGGCTACACCTTC.